These 20 T cell receptor beta chains were all obtained from the same sample, sequenced in a study of blood T cell repertoires in COVID-19. Sequenced by immunoSEQ multiplex PCR; TCRdb stores in-frame clones only, minus some. The sample consists of 40,000 to 50,000 clones, 85% to 90% of them appearing once. The sample comprised peripheral blood. The origin of the receptors is a man between 35 and 55 years old with active COVID-19.

The CDR3: CASSLASLRNEQFF. CDR3 sequence (DNA): TGTGCCAGCAGCTTAGCGTCTCTGCGGAATGAGCAGTTCTTC. The rearrangement joins TRBV7-9 to TRBJ2-1; D unresolved. The CDR3 runs 14 residues. CDR1 is SEHNR, CDR2 FQNEAQ, per germline (reference sequence). Deletions cut 0 bases from V and 7 bases from J, with 10 bases between.

The chain couples TRBV25-1 to TRBJ2-3; D perhaps matches TRBD2 (6 bases). Germline loops: CDR1 MGHDK, CDR2 SYGVNS. This CDR3 contains 16 residues. V dropped 1 base and J dropped 5 bases, with 16 bases sitting between them. CDR3 residues: CASSELRGGRIDTQYF. CDR3 coding DNA: TGTGCCAGCAGTGAATTACGGGGAGGCCGTATAGATACGCAGTATTTT.

The gene calls are TRBV19 and TRBJ1-6; D gene uncertain. This CDR3 spans 14 amino acids. Trimming cost V 2 bases and J 7 bases, with 9 bases left between them. Germline CDR1 LNHDA, CDR2 SQIVND (reference sequence). CDR3 bases: TGTGCCAGTAGTATAAAGAGGCTCAATTCACCCCTCCACTTT. Protein sequence: CASSIKRLNSPLHF. Filled out from reference TRBV19 and TRBJ1-6, the complete variable domain reads DGGITQSPKYLFRKEGQNVTLSCEQNLNHDAMYWYRQDPGQGLRLIYYSQIVNDFQKGDIAEGYSVSREKKESFPLTVTSAQKNPTAFYLCASSIKRLNSPLHFGNGTRLTVT.

The DNA of the CDR3 is TGTGCCAGCAGCACCACGGGTTCGGGATTTTACGAGCAGTACTTC. It encodes CASSTTGSGFYEQYF. The chain joins TRBV5-5 to TRBJ2-7, with D possibly matching TRBD2 (5 bases). CDR3 length: 15 amino acids. Trimming took off 4 bases at V and 4 bases at J, with 18 bases between the two ends. Germline values: CDR1 SGHKS, CDR2 YYEKEE (reference sequence).

V usage is TRBV5-1 and J usage is TRBJ1-1, with D hard to call. In germline, CDR1 is SGHRS, CDR2 YFSETQ. V was shortened by 4 bases and J by 4 bases, with 14 bases between the two germline ends. The CDR3 consists of 14 residues. The chain's CDR3 is CASSPSRGSTEAFF. The CDR3 coding sequence is TGCGCCAGCAGCCCTAGTCGTGGATCCACTGAAGCTTTCTTT. Full variable domain (rest looked up from reference TRBV5-1 and TRBJ1-1): KAGVTQTPRYLIKTRGQQVTLSCSPISGHRSVSWYQQTPGQGLQFLFEYFSETQRNKGNFPGRFSGRQFSNSRSEMNVSTLELGDSALYLCASSPSRGSTEAFFGQGTRLTVV.

V and J are TRBV9 and TRBJ1-1; weak D call: TRBD1 (6 bases). CDR1 and CDR2 from the germline V gene are SGDLS and YYNGEE. V was clipped by 0 bases and J by 7 bases, with 10 bases between them. The CDR3 extends over 13 amino acids. The CDR3 region has the DNA TGTGCCAGCAGCGTAGGGGGGCAGGGTGAAGCTTTCTTT. Protein: CASSVGGQGEAFF.

The chain joins TRBV27 to TRBJ1-1, with D maybe TRBD1 (5 bases). The CDR3 runs to 16 residues. Per the germline V gene, CDR1 is MNHEY and CDR2 is SMNVEV (reference sequence). With 0 bases removed from V and 6 bases from J, the gap between germline ends came to 17 bases. The CDR3 DNA reads as TGTGCCAGCAGTTTATCCCCATGGGGGGAGGGATCTGAAGCTTTCTTT. This translates into CASSLSPWGEGSEAFF.

This chain links TRBV18 with TRBJ1-2; D gene uncertain. Germline CDR1 KGHSH, CDR2 LQKENI. V lost 2 bases and J 5 bases, leaving 6 bases between the germline ends. The CDR3 contains 12 residues. In DNA, the CDR3 is TGTGCCAGCTCACCAGATGAGTATGGCTACACCTTC. It translates to CASSPDEYGYTF.

The chain joins TRBV30 to TRBJ1-2; 11 positions agree with TRBD1. J gave up 2 bases and V 6 bases, and 2 bases lay outside the gene matches. This CDR3 contains 13 residues. Germline CDR1 and CDR2: GTSNPN and SVGIG (reference sequence). CDR3 sequence (DNA): TGTGCCTGCGGGACAGGGGGGAACTATGGCTACACCTTC. Translation: CACGTGGNYGYTF.

This rearrangement joins TRBV4-1 to TRBJ2-2; D is possibly TRBD1 (5 bases). V was shortened by 3 bases and J by 3 bases, with 14 bases between the two germline ends. CDR3 length: 16 residues. Germline V gives CDR1 MGHRA, CDR2 YSYEKL. The chain's CDR3 is CASSQYLGEDTGELFF. As DNA, the CDR3 is TGCGCCAGCAGCCAGTATTTAGGGGAAGACACCGGGGAGCTGTTTTTT.

The CDR3 region is CASSLAVAGGPYEQFF. For the CDR3, the DNA is TGCGCCAGCAGCTTGGCGGTAGCGGGAGGGCCCTATGAGCAGTTCTTC. This chain connects TRBV5-1 to TRBJ2-1, with 11 bases fitting TRBD2. The CDR3 length is 16 residues. The V gene's germline CDR1 is SGHRS and CDR2 YFSETQ. The trim removed 0 bases at V and 8 bases at J, leaving 7 bases unmatched.

The chain combines TRBV30 with TRBJ2-3; 14 bases align to TRBD2. The germline gives CDR1 GTSNPN, CDR2 SVGIG (reference sequence). The J segment lost 11 bases and the V segment lost 7 bases, leaving 8 bases of the junction unmatched. This CDR3 spans 13 amino acids. CDR3 loop: CASSSGLAGGQYF. The CDR3 nucleotides are TGTGCCTCCTCCTCCGGACTAGCGGGAGGGCAGTATTTT.

V is TRBV9 and J is TRBJ2-2; no reliable D call. The ends were cut back, 4 bases at V and 4 bases at J, with 17 bases in the middle. Germline values: CDR1 SGDLS, CDR2 YYNGEE. There are 16 residues in the CDR3. The CDR3 here is CASSSRVTPGTGELFF. DNA of the CDR3: TGTGCCAGCAGCTCCAGAGTGACGCCGGGCACCGGGGAGCTGTTTTTT.

The chain recombines TRBV6-5 with TRBJ2-7; D unresolved. V was shortened by 7 bases and J by 0 bases, with 16 bases between the two germline ends. Germline lookup yields CDR1 MNHEY and CDR2 SVGAGI. The CDR3 has 15 residues. The CDR3 loop is CASTPRSVVSYEQYF. In DNA, the CDR3 is TGTGCCAGCACCCCCAGGTCGGTGGTCTCCTACGAGCAGTACTTC.

The rearrangement joins TRBV5-1 to TRBJ1-1; 8 bases align to TRBD1. Germline V CDR1 and CDR2: SGHRS, YFSETQ. After removal of 4 bases from V and 6 bases from J, the junction contained 8 bases not matched to a gene. The length of the CDR3 is 14 residues. CDR3 sequence (DNA): TGCGCCAGCAGCGCGACAGGGGTTGGCCCTGAAGCTTTCTTT. As protein: CASSATGVGPEAFF.

The V gene is TRBV6-5, the J gene TRBJ1-5, with 8 bases aligning to TRBD1. The CDR3 is 15 amino acids. CDR1 is MNHEY and CDR2 is SVGAGI in the germline V gene. The V segment lost 9 bases and the J segment 6 bases; nucleotides outside the gene matches: 13. The CDR3 sequence is CASSSGGASSQPQHF. The CDR3 DNA reads as TGTGCCAGTTCATCAGGGGGCGCGTCCAGTCAGCCCCAGCATTTT.

The chain combines TRBV7-2 with TRBJ2-3; D gene unclear. The CDR3 has 15 residues. Trimming shortened V by 1 base and J by 3 bases, and 11 bases separated the two germline ends. Germline assignment: CDR1 SGHTA and CDR2 FQGNSA. The CDR3 nucleotides are TGTGCCAGCAGCTTAGAGGCTAGAAGGACAGATACGCAGTATTTT. Translated: CASSLEARRTDTQYF.

The chain joins TRBV9 to TRBJ1-5; tentative D call: TRBD1 (5 bases). The CDR3 contains 15 residues. Trimming removed 5 bases from V and 1 base from J, with 13 bases in between. Germline assignment: CDR1 SGDLS and CDR2 YYNGEE. The CDR3 is CASSQGGDSNQPQHF. CDR3 nucleotides: TGTGCCAGCAGTCAGGGAGGGGACAGCAATCAGCCCCAGCATTTT.

This clone showed up just a few times. V gene TRBV15 combines with J gene TRBJ2-7; TRBD2 is a possible D gene (6 bases). This CDR3 is 14 amino acids long. Germline V gene sequence: CDR1 LNHNV, CDR2 YYDKDF (reference sequence). Between the trimmed V and J ends, which lost 3 bases and 7 bases, there was a span of 16 bases. CDR3 sequence reads: CATSSRDSYREQYF. In DNA form, the CDR3 reads TGTGCCACCAGCAGTAGGGACTCCTACCGTGAGCAGTACTTC.

This sequence joins TRBV10-2 and TRBJ1-6, with D unresolved. Looked up from germline, CDR1 is WSHSY and CDR2 is SAAADI. The CDR3 covers 13 residues. V was shortened by 2 bases and J by 11 bases, with 10 bases between the two germline ends. For the CDR3, the DNA is TGCGCCAGCAGTGAGCCCCGTATAACACCCCTCCACTTT. It translates to CASSEPRITPLHF.